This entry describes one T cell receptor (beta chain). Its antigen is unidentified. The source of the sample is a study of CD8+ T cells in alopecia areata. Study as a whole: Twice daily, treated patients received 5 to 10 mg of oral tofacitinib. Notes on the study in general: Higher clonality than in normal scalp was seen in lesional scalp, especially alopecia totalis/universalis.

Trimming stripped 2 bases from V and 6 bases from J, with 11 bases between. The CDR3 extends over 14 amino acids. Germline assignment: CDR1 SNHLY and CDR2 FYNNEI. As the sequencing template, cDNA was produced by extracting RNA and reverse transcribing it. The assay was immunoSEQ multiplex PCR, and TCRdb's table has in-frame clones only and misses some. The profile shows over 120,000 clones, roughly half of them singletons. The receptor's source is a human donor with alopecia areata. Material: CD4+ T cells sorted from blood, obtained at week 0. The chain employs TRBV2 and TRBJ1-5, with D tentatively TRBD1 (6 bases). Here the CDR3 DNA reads TGTGCCAGCAGTGAAAGGGGGGTTAGTCAGCCCCAGCATTTT. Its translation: CASSERGVSQPQHF.